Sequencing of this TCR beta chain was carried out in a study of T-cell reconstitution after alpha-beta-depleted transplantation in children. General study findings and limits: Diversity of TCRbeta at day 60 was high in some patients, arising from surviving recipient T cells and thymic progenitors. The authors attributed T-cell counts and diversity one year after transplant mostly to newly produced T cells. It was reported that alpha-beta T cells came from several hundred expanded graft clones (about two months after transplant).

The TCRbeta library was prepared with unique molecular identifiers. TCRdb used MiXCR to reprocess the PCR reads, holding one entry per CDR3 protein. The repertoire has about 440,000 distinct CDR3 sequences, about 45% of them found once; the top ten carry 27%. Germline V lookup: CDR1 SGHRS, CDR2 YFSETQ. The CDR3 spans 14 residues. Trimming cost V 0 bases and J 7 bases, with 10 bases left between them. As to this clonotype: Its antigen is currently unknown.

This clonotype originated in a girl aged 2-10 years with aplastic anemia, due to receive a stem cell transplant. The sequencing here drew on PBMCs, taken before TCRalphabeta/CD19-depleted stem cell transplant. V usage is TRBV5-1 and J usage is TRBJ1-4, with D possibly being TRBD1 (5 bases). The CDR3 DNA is TGCGCCAGCAGCTTGGAAGGGGATATTGAAAAACTGTTTTTT. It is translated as CASSLEGDIEKLFF.